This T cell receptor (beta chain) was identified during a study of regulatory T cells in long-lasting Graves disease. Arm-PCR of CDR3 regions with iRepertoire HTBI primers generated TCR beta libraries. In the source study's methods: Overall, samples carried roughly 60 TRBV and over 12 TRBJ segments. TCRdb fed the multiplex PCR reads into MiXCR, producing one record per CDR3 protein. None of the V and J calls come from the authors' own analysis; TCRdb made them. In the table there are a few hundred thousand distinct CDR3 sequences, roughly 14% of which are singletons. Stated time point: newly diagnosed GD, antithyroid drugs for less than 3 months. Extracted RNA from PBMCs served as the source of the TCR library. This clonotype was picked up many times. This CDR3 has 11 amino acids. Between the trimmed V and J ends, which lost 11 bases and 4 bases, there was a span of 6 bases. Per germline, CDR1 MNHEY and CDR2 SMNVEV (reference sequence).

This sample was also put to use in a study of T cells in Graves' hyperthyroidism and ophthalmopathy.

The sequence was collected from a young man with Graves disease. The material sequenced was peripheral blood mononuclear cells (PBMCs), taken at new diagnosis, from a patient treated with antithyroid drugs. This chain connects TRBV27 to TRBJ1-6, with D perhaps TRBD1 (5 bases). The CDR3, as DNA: TGTGCCGCAGGGTATAATTCACCCCTCCACTTT. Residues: CAAGYNSPLHF.